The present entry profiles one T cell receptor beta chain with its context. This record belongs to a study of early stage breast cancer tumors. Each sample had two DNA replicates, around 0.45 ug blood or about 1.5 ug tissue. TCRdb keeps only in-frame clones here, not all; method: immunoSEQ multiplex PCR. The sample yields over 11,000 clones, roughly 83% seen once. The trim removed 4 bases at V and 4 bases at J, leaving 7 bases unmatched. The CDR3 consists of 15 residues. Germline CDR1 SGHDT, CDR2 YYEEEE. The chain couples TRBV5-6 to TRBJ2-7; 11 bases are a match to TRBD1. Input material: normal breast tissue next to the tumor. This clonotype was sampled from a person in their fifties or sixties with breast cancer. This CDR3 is CASSLGTGGVYEQYF. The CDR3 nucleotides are TGTGCCAGCAGCCTGGGGACAGGGGGTGTGTACGAGCAGTACTTC. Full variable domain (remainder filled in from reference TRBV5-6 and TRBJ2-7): DAGVTQSPTHLIKTRGQQVTLRCSPKSGHDTVSWYQQALGQGPQFIFQYYEEEERQRGNFPDRFSGHQFPNYSSELNVNALLLGDSALYLCASSLGTGGVYEQYFGPGTRLTVT.